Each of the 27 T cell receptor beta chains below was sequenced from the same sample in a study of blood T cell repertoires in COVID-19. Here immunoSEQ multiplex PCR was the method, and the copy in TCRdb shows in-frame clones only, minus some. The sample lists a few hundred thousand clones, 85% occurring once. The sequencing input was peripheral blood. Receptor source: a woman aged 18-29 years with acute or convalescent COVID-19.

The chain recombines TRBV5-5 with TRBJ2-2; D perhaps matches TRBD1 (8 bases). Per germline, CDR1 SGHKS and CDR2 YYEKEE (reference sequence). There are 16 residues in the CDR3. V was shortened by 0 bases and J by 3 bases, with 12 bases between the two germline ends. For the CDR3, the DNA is TGTGCCAGCAGCTTGGACAGGGGGGGCTACACCGGGGAGCTGTTTTTT. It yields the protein CASSLDRGGYTGELFF. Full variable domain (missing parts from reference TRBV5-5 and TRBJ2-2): DAGVTQSPTHLIKTRGQQVTLRCSPISGHKSVSWYQQVLGQGPQFIFQYYEKEERGRGNFPDRFSARQFPNYSSELNVNALLLGDSALYLCASSLDRGGYTGELFFGEGSRLTVL.

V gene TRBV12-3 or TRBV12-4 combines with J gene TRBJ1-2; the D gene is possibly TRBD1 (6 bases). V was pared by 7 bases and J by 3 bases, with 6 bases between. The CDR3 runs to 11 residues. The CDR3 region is CASNRDYGYTF. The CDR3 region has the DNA TGTGCCAGCAACAGGGACTATGGCTACACCTTC.

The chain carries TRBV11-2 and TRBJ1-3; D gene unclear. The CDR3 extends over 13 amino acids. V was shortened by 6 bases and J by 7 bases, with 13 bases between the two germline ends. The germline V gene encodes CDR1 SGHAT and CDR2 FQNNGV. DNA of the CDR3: TGTGCCAGCAGTGGCCCTTACCCCAACACCATATATTTT. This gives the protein CASSGPYPNTIYF.

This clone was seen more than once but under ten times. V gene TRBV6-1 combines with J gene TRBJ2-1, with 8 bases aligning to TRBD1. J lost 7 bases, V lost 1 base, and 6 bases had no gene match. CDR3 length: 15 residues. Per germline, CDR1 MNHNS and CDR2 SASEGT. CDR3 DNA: TGTGCCAGCAGTGAAGGGGCCTGGACAGGGAATGAGCAGTTCTTC. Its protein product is CASSEGAWTGNEQFF.

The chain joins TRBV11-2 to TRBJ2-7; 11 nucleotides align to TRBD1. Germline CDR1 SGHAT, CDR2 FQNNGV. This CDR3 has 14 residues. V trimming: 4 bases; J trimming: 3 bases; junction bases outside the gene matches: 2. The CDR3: CASSWGQGDYEQYF. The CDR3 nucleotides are TGTGCCAGCAGCTGGGGACAGGGGGACTACGAGCAGTACTTC.

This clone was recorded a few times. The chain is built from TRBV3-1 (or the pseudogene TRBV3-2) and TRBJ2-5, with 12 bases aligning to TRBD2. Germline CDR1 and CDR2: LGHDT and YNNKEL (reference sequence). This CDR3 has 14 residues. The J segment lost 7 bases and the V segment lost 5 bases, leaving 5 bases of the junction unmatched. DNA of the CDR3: TGTGCCAGCAGCGGCAAGGGACTAGCGGGGACCCAGTACTTC. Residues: CASSGKGLAGTQYF.

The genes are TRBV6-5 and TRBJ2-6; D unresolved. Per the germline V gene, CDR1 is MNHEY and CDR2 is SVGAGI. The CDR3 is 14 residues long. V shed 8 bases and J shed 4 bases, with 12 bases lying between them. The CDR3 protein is CASFLVGGANVLTF. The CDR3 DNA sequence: TGTGCCAGCTTTTTGGTGGGCGGGGCCAACGTCCTGACTTTC.

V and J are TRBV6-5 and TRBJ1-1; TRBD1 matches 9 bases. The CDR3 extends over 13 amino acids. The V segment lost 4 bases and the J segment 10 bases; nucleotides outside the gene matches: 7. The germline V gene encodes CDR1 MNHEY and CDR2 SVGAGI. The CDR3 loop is CASSSTGGGGAFF. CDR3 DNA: TGTGCCAGCAGTTCGACAGGGGGTGGCGGAGCTTTCTTT.

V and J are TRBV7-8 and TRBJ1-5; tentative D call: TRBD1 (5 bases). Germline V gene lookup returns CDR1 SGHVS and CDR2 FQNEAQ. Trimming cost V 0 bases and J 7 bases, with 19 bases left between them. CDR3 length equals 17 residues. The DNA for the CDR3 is TGTGCCAGCAGCTTAGCTGCAGGGAACTTTCTGTCACAGCCCCAGCATTTT. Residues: CASSLAAGNFLSQPQHF.

CDR3 region: CASSYSTGQAYGYTF. CDR3 in DNA: TGTGCCAGCAGTTACTCCACGGGACAGGCTTATGGCTACACCTTC. The V gene is TRBV6-2 or TRBV6-3, the J gene TRBJ1-2; TRBD1 aligns across 8 bases. Germline CDR1 reads MNHEY; CDR2 reads SVGEGT. The CDR3 loop spans 15 amino acids. V trimming: 0 bases; J trimming: 5 bases; junction bases outside the gene matches: 5.

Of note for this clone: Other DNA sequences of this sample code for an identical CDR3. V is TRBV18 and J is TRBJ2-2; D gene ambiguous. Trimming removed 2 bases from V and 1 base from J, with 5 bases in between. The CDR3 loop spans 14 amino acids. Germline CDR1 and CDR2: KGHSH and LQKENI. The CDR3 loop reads CASSPGGNTGELFF. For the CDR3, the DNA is TGTGCCAGCTCACCAGGCGGGAACACCGGGGAGCTGTTTTTT.

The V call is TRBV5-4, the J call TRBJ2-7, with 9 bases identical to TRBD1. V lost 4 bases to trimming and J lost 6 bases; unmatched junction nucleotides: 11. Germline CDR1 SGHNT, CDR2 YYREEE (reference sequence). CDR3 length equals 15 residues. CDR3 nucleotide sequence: TGTGCCAGCAGCATAGACAGGGGGAAGGCTAGCGAGCAGTACTTC. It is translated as CASSIDRGKASEQYF.

CDR3 sequence reads: CASSPPGTSGKITDTQYF. DNA for the CDR3: TGCGCCAGCAGCCCGCCTGGGACTAGCGGGAAGATCACAGATACGCAGTATTTT. This chain uses TRBV5-1 with TRBJ2-3, with TRBD2 matching over 13 bases. The CDR3 contains 18 residues. With V trimmed by 4 bases and J by 2 bases, 10 bases remained unmatched. The germline V gene has CDR1 SGHRS and CDR2 YFSETQ.

Written as DNA, the CDR3 is TGTGCCAGTAGTTTCGACTACCCTTCCTACGAGCAGTACTTC. Translated, it gives CASSFDYPSYEQYF. This chain joins TRBV19 and TRBJ2-7, with D perhaps TRBD2 (5 bases). The germline CDR1 and CDR2 sequences are LNHDA and SQIVND (reference sequence). The ends were cut back, 5 bases at V and 1 base at J, with 12 bases in the middle. The CDR3 spans 14 residues.

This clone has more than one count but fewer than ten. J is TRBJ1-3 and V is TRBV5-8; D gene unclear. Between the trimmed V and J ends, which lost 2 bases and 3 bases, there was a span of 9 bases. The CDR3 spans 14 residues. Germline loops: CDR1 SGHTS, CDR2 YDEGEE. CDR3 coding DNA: TGTGCCAGCAGCTTCCCCGGGTATGGAAACACCATATATTTT. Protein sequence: CASSFPGYGNTIYF. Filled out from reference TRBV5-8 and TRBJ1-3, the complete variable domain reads EAGVTQSPTHLIKTRGQQATLRCSPISGHTSVYWYQQALGLGLQFLLWYDEGEERNRGNFPPRFSGRQFPNYSSELNVNALELEDSALYLCASSFPGYGNTIYFGEGSWLTVV.

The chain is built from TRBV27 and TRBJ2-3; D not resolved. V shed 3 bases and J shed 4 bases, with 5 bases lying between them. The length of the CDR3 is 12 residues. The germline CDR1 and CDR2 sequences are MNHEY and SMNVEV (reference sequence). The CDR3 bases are TGTGCCAGCAGTTTGTATGCAGATACGCAGTATTTT. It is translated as CASSLYADTQYF.

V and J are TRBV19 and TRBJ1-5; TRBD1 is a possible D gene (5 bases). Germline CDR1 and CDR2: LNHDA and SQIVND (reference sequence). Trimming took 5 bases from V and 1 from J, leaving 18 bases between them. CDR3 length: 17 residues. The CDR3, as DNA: TGTGCCAGTAGTCTTCGACAGTCACCAGGGAGCAATCAGCCCCAGCATTTT. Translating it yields CASSLRQSPGSNQPQHF.

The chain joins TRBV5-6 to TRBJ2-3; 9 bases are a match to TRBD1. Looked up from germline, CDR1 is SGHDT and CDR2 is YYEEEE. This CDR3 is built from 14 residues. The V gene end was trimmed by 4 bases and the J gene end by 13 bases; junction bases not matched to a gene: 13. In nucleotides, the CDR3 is TGTGCCAGCAGCACGGGACAGGGTGGCTGGTTAGAGTATTTT. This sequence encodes CASSTGQGGWLEYF.

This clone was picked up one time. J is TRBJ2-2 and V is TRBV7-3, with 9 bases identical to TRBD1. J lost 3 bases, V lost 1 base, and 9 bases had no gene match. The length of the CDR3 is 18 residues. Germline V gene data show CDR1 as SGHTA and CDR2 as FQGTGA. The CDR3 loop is CASSLMPLGQGYTGELFF. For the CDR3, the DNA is TGTGCCAGCAGCTTAATGCCCCTCGGACAGGGGTACACCGGGGAGCTGTTTTTT.

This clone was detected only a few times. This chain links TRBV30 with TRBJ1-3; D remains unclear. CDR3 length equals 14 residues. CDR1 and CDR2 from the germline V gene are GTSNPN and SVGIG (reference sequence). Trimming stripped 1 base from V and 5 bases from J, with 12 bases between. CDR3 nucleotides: TGTGCCTGGAGTGGAGTCGGGGATCGAAACACCATATATTTT. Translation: CAWSGVGDRNTIYF.

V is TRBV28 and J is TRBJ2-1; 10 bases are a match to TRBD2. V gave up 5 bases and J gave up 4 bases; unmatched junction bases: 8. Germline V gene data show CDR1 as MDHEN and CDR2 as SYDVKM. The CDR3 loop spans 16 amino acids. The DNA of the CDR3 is TGTGCCAGCAGTACATTAGCGGGAGGCAATTACAATGAGCAGTTCTTC. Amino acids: CASSTLAGGNYNEQFF. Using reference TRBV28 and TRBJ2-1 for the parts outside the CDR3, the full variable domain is DVKVTQSSRYLVKRTGEKVFLECVQDMDHENMFWYRQDPGLGLRLIYFSYDVKMKEKGDIPEGYSVSREKKERFSLILESASTNQTSMYLCASSTLAGGNYNEQFFGPGTRLTVL.

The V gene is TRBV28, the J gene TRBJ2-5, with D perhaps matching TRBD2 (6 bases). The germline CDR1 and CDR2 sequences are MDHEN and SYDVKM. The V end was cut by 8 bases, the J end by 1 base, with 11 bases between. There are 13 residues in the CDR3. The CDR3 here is CASGLAVQETQYF. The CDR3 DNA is TGTGCCAGCGGGTTAGCGGTCCAAGAGACCCAGTACTTC.

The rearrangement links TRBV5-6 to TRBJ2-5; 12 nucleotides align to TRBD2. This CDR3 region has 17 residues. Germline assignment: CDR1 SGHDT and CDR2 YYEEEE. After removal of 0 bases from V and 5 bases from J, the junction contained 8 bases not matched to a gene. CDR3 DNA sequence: TGTGCCAGCAGCTTGGGACTAGCGGGGGAGGTATGGGAGACCCAGTACTTC. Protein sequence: CASSLGLAGEVWETQYF.

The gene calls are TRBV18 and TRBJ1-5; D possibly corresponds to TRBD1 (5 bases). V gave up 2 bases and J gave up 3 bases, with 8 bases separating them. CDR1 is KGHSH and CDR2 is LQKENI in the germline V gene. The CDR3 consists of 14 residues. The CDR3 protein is CASSPDSPNQPQHF. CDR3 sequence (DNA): TGTGCCAGCTCACCAGACAGTCCCAATCAGCCCCAGCATTTT.

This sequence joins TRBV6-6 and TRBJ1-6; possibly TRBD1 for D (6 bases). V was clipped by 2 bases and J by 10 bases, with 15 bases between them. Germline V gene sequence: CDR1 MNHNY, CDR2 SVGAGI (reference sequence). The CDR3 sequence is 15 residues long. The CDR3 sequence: CASSYRGDIQSPLHF. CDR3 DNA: TGTGCCAGCAGTTACAGAGGGGACATCCAATCACCCCTCCACTTT.

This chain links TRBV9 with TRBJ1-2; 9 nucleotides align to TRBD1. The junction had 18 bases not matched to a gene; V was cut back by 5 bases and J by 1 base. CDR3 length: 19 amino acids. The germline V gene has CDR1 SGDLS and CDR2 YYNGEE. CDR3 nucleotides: TGTGCCAGCAGTGAGATAGGAGGCACAGGGGGCTCCGATAACTATGGCTACACCTTC. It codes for CASSEIGGTGGSDNYGYTF.

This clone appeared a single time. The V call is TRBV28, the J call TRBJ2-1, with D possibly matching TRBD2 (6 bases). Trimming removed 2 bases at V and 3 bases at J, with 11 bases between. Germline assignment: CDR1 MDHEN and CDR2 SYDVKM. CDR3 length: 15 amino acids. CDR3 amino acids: CASSLSSGHYNEQFF. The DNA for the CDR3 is TGTGCCAGCAGTTTAAGTAGCGGACACTACAATGAGCAGTTCTTC.